This TCR beta chain was sequenced for a study of T cell responses to AZD1222 COVID-19 vaccine. Study-wide context: Second doses that came at about 4 or about 12 weeks were put together.

General study points: When two AZD1222 doses had been given, Spike-specific TCR breadth and depth rose. Among vaccine-associated CD4 TCRs, coverage spanned spike, with dominance at 160-218 and 743-854.

V was pared by 2 bases and J by 7 bases, with 12 bases between. CDR3 length equals 14 residues. Germline CDR1 is KGHSY and CDR2 is FQNENV. On this clone: The target antigen is unknown.

Some clones are missing from TCRdb's copy, which holds only in-frame ones; the method was immunoSEQ multiplex PCR. In the table there are some 110,000 clones, about nine tenths of which are singletons. The source of this sequence is an adult in good health. This sequence joins TRBV16 and TRBJ2-1, with D perhaps matching TRBD2 (6 bases). Sequences were derived from peripheral blood, sampled on day 0 of AZD1222 vaccination. The DNA for the CDR3 is TGTGCCAGCAGCCAACGGGAGACGGGGAATGAGCAGTTCTTC. It translates to CASSQRETGNEQFF.